The 9 T cell receptor beta chains below were found in one sample sequenced in a study of metastatic and nonmetastatic thyroid tumors. Until they underwent thyroid surgery, no patient had received any treatment. TCRdb re-clonotyped the PCR reads via MiXCR. The data show about 13,000 clones, under 30% seen once. The sequenced sample was tumor tissue. The receptors stem from a female donor with papillary thyroid cancer or a benign thyroid nodule (not recorded which). Some clones in this sample may be carry-over from other donors' samples.

This clone was counted at least ten times. The V gene is TRBV3-1, the J gene TRBJ1-2; TRBD1 might be the D (5 bases). CDR1 and CDR2 from the germline V gene are LGHDT and YNNKEL (reference sequence). The CDR3 length is 14 residues. Deletions cut 0 bases from V and 3 bases from J, with 8 bases between. DNA for the CDR3: TGTGCCAGCAGCCAAGACATAGGGGACTATGGCTACACCTTC. This encodes CASSQDIGDYGYTF.

This clone counts as medium-sized. The chain employs TRBV24-1 and TRBJ1-1; D might be TRBD1 (5 bases). Trimming removed 9 bases from V and 5 bases from J, with 18 bases in between. CDR1 and CDR2 from the germline V gene are KGHDR and SFDVKD. The CDR3 sequence is 14 residues long. The CDR3 protein is CATRGVGWGTEAFF. Written as DNA, the CDR3 is TGTGCCACCCGCGGGGTGGGGTGGGGGACTGAAGCTTTCTTT.

The table lists this clone with many counts. The chain is built from TRBV4-1 and TRBJ1-1, with D unresolved. Germline V gene lookup returns CDR1 MGHRA and CDR2 YSYEKL. This CDR3 region has 14 residues. V was pared by 4 bases and J by 1 base, with 10 bases between. CDR3 nucleotides: TGCGCCAGCAGCCCTATATCGGGGAACACTGAAGCTTTCTTT. Its translation is CASSPISGNTEAFF.

Many counts were recorded for this clone. This chain joins TRBV4-2 and TRBJ2-1; D is unclear. The CDR3 spans 14 residues. Germline V CDR1 and CDR2: LGHNA, YNFKEQ. Trimming took off 2 bases at V and 5 bases at J, with 10 bases between the two ends. The chain's CDR3 is CASSQSGPNNEQFF. DNA for the CDR3: TGTGCCAGCAGCCAAAGTGGGCCTAACAATGAGCAGTTCTTC.

By sample share, this clone is medium-sized (0.01 to 0.1%). This sequence joins TRBV27 and TRBJ2-2; D gene uncertain. V lost 2 bases, J lost 3 bases, and 7 bases lay in between. In germline, CDR1 is MNHEY, CDR2 SMNVEV (reference sequence). The CDR3 runs 14 residues. The CDR3 reads CASSLGWDTGELFF. The CDR3 DNA sequence: TGTGCCAGCAGTTTAGGTTGGGACACCGGGGAGCTGTTTTTT.

In its sample, this clone was seen a few times. A read error may be the cause here, since a much bigger clone is one base away. The J gene is TRBJ2-7, the V gene TRBV7-6; tentative D call: TRBD2 (5 bases). The CDR3 is 14 amino acids. V was clipped by 1 base and J by 3 bases, with 10 bases between them. Germline CDR1 reads SGHVS; CDR2 reads FNYEAQ. Here the CDR3 DNA reads TGTGCCAGCAGCTTAGAGGGAGCTGACTACGAGCAGTACTTC. Translated: CASSLEGADYEQYF.

The rearrangement joins TRBV6-1 to TRBJ2-2; TRBD1 matches 7 bases. The CDR3 length is 12 residues. The ends lost 10 bases at V and 7 bases at J; junction bases unmatched: 6. Germline V gives CDR1 MNHNS, CDR2 SASEGT. The CDR3 sequence: CATLTGFGELFF. CDR3 DNA sequence: TGTGCCACCTTGACAGGGTTCGGGGAGCTGTTTTTT.

By sample share, this clone is medium-sized. CDR3 sequence: CASAPTRGRNTIYF. In DNA form, the CDR3 reads TGTGCCAGCGCCCCAACACGGGGGAGAAACACCATATATTTT. This chain joins TRBV11-2 and TRBJ1-3; possible D gene TRBD1, 5 bases. The CDR3 contains 14 residues. Trimming stripped 8 bases from V and 5 bases from J, with 16 bases between. In germline, CDR1 is SGHAT, CDR2 FQNNGV.

This clone was seen many times. This chain uses TRBV6-1 with TRBJ1-5; 7 nucleotides agree with TRBD1. Germline loops: CDR1 MNHNS, CDR2 SASEGT. Trimming took 6 bases from V and 2 from J; bases not matched to a gene: 13. CDR3 length: 17 residues. CDR3 coding DNA: TGTGCCAGCAGCAAGGCCAGGGGGATTTTGGGCAATCAGCCCCAGCATTTT. Translation: CASSKARGILGNQPQHF.